The sequence of this TCR beta chain was determined in a study of blood T cell repertoires in COVID-19. The data were produced by immunoSEQ multiplex PCR, yet TCRdb's version contains in-frame clones alone and is incomplete. The sample yields about 69,000 clones, approximately 85% seen once. In this sample, this clone turned up once. The CDR3 sequence is 14 residues long. With 3 bases clipped from V and 6 bases from J, the junction kept 5 bases outside the gene matches. Germline V gene lookup returns CDR1 SGHTA and CDR2 FQGTGA. The sequence was collected from a human donor in a cohort sampled during active COVID-19. V usage is TRBV7-3 and J usage is TRBJ2-3, with TRBD2 matching 8 bases. Source material: peripheral blood. CDR3 in DNA: TGTGCCAGCAGCTTCCCAGCGGGGGCCGATACGCAGTATTTT. Amino acid sequence: CASSFPAGADTQYF.